Each of the 17 T cell receptor beta chains below was sequenced from the same sample in a study of shared clonotypes between healthy human individuals. The method was immunoSEQ multiplex PCR; TCRdb's version includes in-frame clones alone and lacks a portion of them. Of around 550,000 clones in the sample, 96% were seen once. The source material was naive CD4+ T cells sorted from blood. The subset: CD45RA+ positively selected. All receptors come from a woman aged 25-40 years in good health.

This chain uses TRBV10-2 with TRBJ2-3; TRBD2 matches 7 bases. The J segment lost 5 bases and the V segment lost 3 bases, leaving 8 bases of the junction unmatched. Germline-derived CDR1 and CDR2 are WSHSY and SAAADI. The CDR3 is 15 residues long. The CDR3 bases are TGCGCCAGCAGTGAAGAGGGTGCGGGAGTAGATACGCAGTATTTT. Translation gives CASSEEGAGVDTQYF.

The rearrangement links TRBV19 to TRBJ1-5; D is unclear. The V and J ends lost 8 bases and 2 bases respectively, with 10 bases between them. CDR3 length: 13 residues. Looked up from germline, CDR1 is LNHDA and CDR2 is SQIVND (reference sequence). CDR3 DNA: TGTGCCAGTGGTCGGGGTGGCAATCAGCCCCAGCATTTT. Its translation: CASGRGGNQPQHF.

The J gene is TRBJ2-5, the V gene TRBV6-4, with 7 bases aligning to TRBD1. V shed 5 bases and J 5 bases; nucleotides not matched to a gene: 5. Per germline, CDR1 MRHNA and CDR2 SNTAGT. The CDR3 is made up of 13 amino acids. CDR3 residues: CASSRQGGETQYF. CDR3 coding DNA: TGTGCCAGCAGTCGACAGGGTGGGGAGACCCAGTACTTC.

This rearrangement joins TRBV28 to TRBJ1-2; 7 bases are a match to TRBD1. The germline V gene encodes CDR1 MDHEN and CDR2 SYDVKM. The CDR3 covers 15 residues. J gave up 3 bases and V 6 bases, and 10 bases lay outside the gene matches. This CDR3 reads CASRSPTGRYYGYTF. The CDR3 nucleotides are TGTGCCAGCAGATCCCCGACAGGGAGATACTATGGCTACACCTTC.

The rearrangement links TRBV11-2 to TRBJ1-2, with no clear D. V was trimmed by 2 bases and J by 8 bases, leaving 12 bases between them. The CDR3 loop spans 13 amino acids. Germline values: CDR1 SGHAT, CDR2 FQNNGV. The CDR3 loop reads CASSLFPNSGYTF. The CDR3 DNA is TGTGCCAGCAGCTTATTTCCCAACAGCGGCTACACCTTC.

The chain uses TRBV30 and TRBJ2-7, with 7 bases identical to TRBD1. The CDR3 sequence is 11 residues long. V was pared by 3 bases and J by 6 bases, with 2 bases of the junction left unmatched. Germline V gene data show CDR1 as GTSNPN and CDR2 as SVGIG (reference sequence). CDR3 sequence reads: CAWRTGFEQYF. The DNA for the CDR3 is TGTGCCTGGAGGACAGGGTTCGAGCAGTACTTC.

This clone was seen just once. The chain uses TRBV5-1 and TRBJ2-3, with 10 bases fitting TRBD1. The CDR3 has 15 residues. CDR1 is SGHRS and CDR2 is YFSETQ in the germline V gene. The junction had 3 bases not matched to a gene; V was cut back by 4 bases and J by 1 base. In nucleotides, the CDR3 is TGCGCCAGCAGCACTGGGACAGGGGGCACAGATACGCAGTATTTT. Protein sequence: CASSTGTGGTDTQYF.

This chain joins TRBV27 and TRBJ1-1; TRBD1 is a possible D gene (6 bases). Germline V CDR1 and CDR2: MNHEY, SMNVEV (reference sequence). V was cut by 6 bases and J by 0 bases, with 14 bases left in between. The CDR3 is made up of 15 amino acids. The CDR3 sequence: CASSPRGALNTEAFF. DNA of the CDR3: TGTGCCAGCAGCCCTCGGGGGGCCCTGAACACTGAAGCTTTCTTT.

The V and J genes are TRBV28 and TRBJ2-5; no clear D. The J call is doubtful: the DNA matches TRBJ2-7 better. Looked up from germline, CDR1 is MDHEN and CDR2 is SYDVKM. The CDR3 spans 14 residues. The DNA of the CDR3 is TGTGCCAGCAGTCTCCCCGGCGGCACCTACGAGCAGTACTTC. Amino acids: CASSLPGGTYEQYF.

The chain couples TRBV28 to TRBJ2-1; 7 bases map to TRBD2. V was clipped by 6 bases and J by 5 bases; unmatched bases: 4. The germline V gene has CDR1 MDHEN and CDR2 SYDVKM. The CDR3 extends over 13 amino acids. In DNA, the CDR3 is TGTGCCAGCAGCGGGACTATACACAATGAGCAGTTCTTC. Protein sequence: CASSGTIHNEQFF. Together with reference TRBV28 and TRBJ2-1, the CDR3 gives the full variable domain: DVKVTQSSRYLVKRTGEKVFLECVQDMDHENMFWYRQDPGLGLRLIYFSYDVKMKEKGDIPEGYSVSREKKERFSLILESASTNQTSMYLCASSGTIHNEQFFGPGTRLTVL.

CDR3 DNA: TGCGCCAGCAGCGGGACAGGGATGAGTTCGGATACGCAGTATTTT. The encoded protein is CASSGTGMSSDTQYF. V and J are TRBV5-1 and TRBJ2-3, with 9 bases aligning to TRBD1. Germline V gene lookup returns CDR1 SGHRS and CDR2 YFSETQ. The CDR3 contains 15 residues. V shed 4 bases and J 6 bases; nucleotides not matched to a gene: 9.

V usage is TRBV18 and J usage is TRBJ2-1; no definite D call. Germline V CDR1 and CDR2: KGHSH, LQKENI. The CDR3 length is 13 residues. V lost 3 bases to trimming and J lost 5 bases, with 8 bases between them. The CDR3 region is CASSPSPDNEQFF. CDR3 bases: TGTGCCAGCTCACCCTCTCCGGACAATGAGCAGTTCTTC.

This clone was detected only once. V gene TRBV6-1 combines with J gene TRBJ1-3; D is undetermined. There are 14 residues in the CDR3. Germline-derived CDR1 and CDR2 are MNHNS and SASEGT. V was trimmed by 2 bases and J by 0 bases, leaving 5 bases between them. The CDR3 coding sequence is TGTGCCAGCAGTGAACAAATCTCTGGAAACACCATATATTTT. Translating it yields CASSEQISGNTIYF.

V gene TRBV18 combines with J gene TRBJ2-1; no clear D gene. Deletions cut 2 bases from V and 0 bases from J, with 8 bases between. Per germline, CDR1 KGHSH and CDR2 LQKENI. This CDR3 is 15 amino acids long. The CDR3 protein is CASSPKGSSYNEQFF. In nucleotides, the CDR3 is TGTGCCAGCTCACCAAAAGGTTCCTCCTACAATGAGCAGTTCTTC. Complete variable domain (other parts from reference TRBV18 and TRBJ2-1): NAGVMQNPRHLVRRRGQEARLRCSPMKGHSHVYWYRQLPEEGLKFMVYLQKENIIDESGMPKERFSAEFPKEGPSILRIQQVVRGDSAAYFCASSPKGSSYNEQFFGPGTRLTVL.

This chain connects TRBV19 to TRBJ1-5; no firm D call. The germline V gene encodes CDR1 LNHDA and CDR2 SQIVND (reference sequence). The CDR3 sequence is 17 residues long. The V end was cut by 0 bases, the J end by 2 bases, with 14 bases between. Here the CDR3 DNA reads TGTGCCAGTAGTATAGATGGAGGACGGTGGGGCAATCAGCCCCAGCATTTT. This codes for CASSIDGGRWGNQPQHF.

The chain is built from TRBV10-2 and TRBJ1-3; D gene ambiguous. Germline V gives CDR1 WSHSY, CDR2 SAAADI. This CDR3 spans 13 amino acids. V lost 9 bases, J lost 0 bases, and 9 bases lay in between. DNA of the CDR3: TGCGCCAGTTTAGGGTACTCTGGAAACACCATATATTTT. This sequence encodes CASLGYSGNTIYF.

The V gene is TRBV6-1, the J gene TRBJ1-5, with unresolved D. Trimming shortened V by 6 bases and J by 0 bases, and 3 bases separated the two germline ends. The CDR3 extends over 12 amino acids. Germline V gene data show CDR1 as MNHNS and CDR2 as SASEGT. In DNA form, the CDR3 reads TGTGCCAGCAGAGCTAGCAATCAGCCCCAGCATTTT. Translation gives CASRASNQPQHF.